This T cell receptor (beta chain) was sequenced during a study of blood T cells in healthy people across ages. It was 9.5 to 10 milliliters of peripheral blood that were drawn from each donor. As concerns this clonotype: Its target is not known.

A J-beta primer mix and a sample-barcoded 5' primer were used in a second PCR of roughly 7 to 12 cycles. TCRdb processed the 5' RACE reads anew with MiXCR; each CDR3 protein has one entry. The sample has roughly 1.6 million distinct CDR3 sequences, roughly 32% seen once. Germline V gene sequence: CDR1 MDHEN, CDR2 SYDVKM. CDR3 length equals 15 residues. Trimming cost V 11 bases and J 3 bases; bases outside gene matches: 14. Broader study findings: Naive T cell percentage showed a strong correlation with the diversity of TCR beta.

V is TRBV28 and J is TRBJ2-5; 8 nucleotides align to TRBD2. The source is a woman aged 25 to 39 in good health. The sample consisted of blood. CDR3 residues: CASRWVAGREETQYF. The CDR3 DNA sequence: TGTGCCTCCCGATGGGTAGCGGGAAGGGAAGAGACCCAGTACTTC.